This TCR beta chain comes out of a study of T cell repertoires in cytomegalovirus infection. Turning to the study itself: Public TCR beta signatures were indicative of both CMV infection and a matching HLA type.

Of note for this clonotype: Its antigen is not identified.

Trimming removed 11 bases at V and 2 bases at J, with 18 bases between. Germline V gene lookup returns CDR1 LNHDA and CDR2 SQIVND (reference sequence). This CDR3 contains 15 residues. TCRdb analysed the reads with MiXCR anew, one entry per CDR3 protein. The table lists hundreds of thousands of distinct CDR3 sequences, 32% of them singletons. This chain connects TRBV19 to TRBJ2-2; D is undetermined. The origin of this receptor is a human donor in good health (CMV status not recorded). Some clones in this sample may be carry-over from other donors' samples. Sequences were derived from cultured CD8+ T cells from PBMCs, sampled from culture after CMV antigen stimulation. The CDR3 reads CASRPGGSNTGELFF. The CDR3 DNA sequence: TGTGCCTCCCGGCCGGGCGGATCAAACACCGGGGAGCTGTTTTTT.